A single sample is the source of the 30 T cell receptor beta chains below, sequenced in a study of beta chain features in type 1 diabetes. Expressed TCRB transcripts were sequenced after all isolated RNA was converted to cDNA. TCRdb's table, derived via immunoSEQ multiplex PCR, lists solely in-frame clones and lacks some. The sample has about 5,700 clones, roughly 70% seen once. The source material was Tregs from blood. These receptors all come from a young man in good health.

The chain joins TRBV4-1 to TRBJ1-6; D is unresolved. Per germline, CDR1 MGHRA and CDR2 YSYEKL. The V end was cut by 5 bases, the J end by 9 bases, with 11 bases between. CDR3 size: 13 residues. The CDR3 coding sequence is TGCGCCAGCAGCGCCTCCCGGGGTTCACCCCTCCACTTT. Translated, it gives CASSASRGSPLHF.

The chain links TRBV6-5 to TRBJ2-2; 10 bases are shared with TRBD1. J was trimmed by 3 bases and V by 2 bases; bases with no gene match: 3. The CDR3 has 16 amino acids. Germline V gene data show CDR1 as MNHEY and CDR2 as SVGAGI. CDR3 sequence: CASSYPGTGDTGELFF. The CDR3 region has the DNA TGTGCCAGCAGTTACCCCGGGACAGGGGACACCGGGGAGCTGTTTTTT.

The gene calls are TRBV7-9 and TRBJ2-7; possibly TRBD1 for D (6 bases). Germline V lookup: CDR1 SEHNR, CDR2 FQNEAQ (reference sequence). Trimming removed 5 bases from V and 4 bases from J, with 12 bases in between. The CDR3 contains 13 residues. The DNA of the CDR3 is TGTGCCAGCAGCCTTACAGGGATGTACGAGCAGTACTTC. Its protein is CASSLTGMYEQYF.

The J gene is TRBJ1-2, the V gene TRBV6-6; possibly TRBD1 for D (5 bases). This CDR3 comprises 13 residues. The germline V and J ends were trimmed by 3 bases and 5 bases, with 10 bases remaining between them. Per germline, CDR1 MNHNY and CDR2 SVGAGI (reference sequence). CDR3 residues: CASSYGGVYGYTF. CDR3 in DNA: TGTGCCAGCAGTTATGGGGGGGTGTATGGCTACACCTTC.

V gene TRBV28 combines with J gene TRBJ2-1; 9 bases agree with TRBD2. Germline V gives CDR1 MDHEN, CDR2 SYDVKM. The CDR3 length is 12 residues. The V and J ends lost 8 bases and 9 bases, in that order; junction bases with no gene match: 5. The CDR3 loop is CASGAGGLEQFF. For the CDR3, the DNA is TGTGCCAGCGGGGCGGGGGGGCTTGAGCAGTTCTTC.

This clone was counted once. The chain uses TRBV19 and TRBJ2-1; 16 bases line up with TRBD2. The CDR3 is 18 residues long. Looked up from germline, CDR1 is LNHDA and CDR2 is SQIVND (reference sequence). The ends lost 5 bases at V and 1 base at J; junction bases unmatched: 5. The CDR3, as DNA: TGTGCCAGTAGTCCGGGACTAGCGGGGGGGAAATCCTACAATGAGCAGTTCTTC. It yields the protein CASSPGLAGGKSYNEQFF.

The chain is built from TRBV9 and TRBJ2-3; the match to TRBD2 covers 8 bases. This CDR3 is 16 amino acids long. CDR1 and CDR2 (germline): SGDLS, YYNGEE. The ends lost 3 bases at V and 1 base at J; junction bases unmatched: 7. This CDR3 reads CASSELAGPRTDTQYF. The DNA of the CDR3 is TGTGCCAGCAGCGAATTAGCGGGGCCTCGCACAGATACGCAGTATTTT. Together with reference TRBV9 and TRBJ2-3, the CDR3 gives the full variable domain: DSGVTQTPKHLITATGQRVTLRCSPRSGDLSVYWYQQSLDQGLQFLIQYYNGEERAKGNILERFSAQQFPDLHSELNLSSLELGDSALYFCASSELAGPRTDTQYFGPGTRLTVL.

This clone was counted a single time. This rearrangement joins TRBV5-6 to TRBJ1-2; D not resolved. The CDR3 is 12 residues long. V lost 4 bases and J 8 bases, leaving 12 bases between the germline ends. CDR1 and CDR2 from the germline V gene are SGHDT and YYEEEE. This CDR3 reads CASSRTSEGYTF. The CDR3 coding sequence is TGTGCCAGCAGCAGAACAAGTGAAGGCTACACCTTC. Filled out from reference TRBV5-6 and TRBJ1-2, the complete variable domain reads DAGVTQSPTHLIKTRGQQVTLRCSPKSGHDTVSWYQQALGQGPQFIFQYYEEEERQRGNFPDRFSGHQFPNYSSELNVNALLLGDSALYLCASSRTSEGYTFGSGTRLTVV.

About this clone itself: Other DNA sequences of this sample code for an identical CDR3. This chain uses TRBV11-3 with TRBJ1-5; 10 bases map to TRBD1. This CDR3 contains 18 residues. In germline, CDR1 is SGHNT, CDR2 YENEEA. The V gene end was trimmed by 5 bases and the J gene end by 4 bases; junction bases not matched to a gene: 14. The CDR3 spells CASSPRDRGYDSNQPQHF. DNA for the CDR3: TGTGCCAGCAGCCCGAGGGACAGGGGTTACGATAGTAATCAGCCCCAGCATTTT. Full variable domain (outside the CDR3, taken from reference TRBV11-3 and TRBJ1-5): EAGVVQSPRYKIIEKKQPVAFWCNPISGHNTLYWYLQNLGQGPELLIRYENEEAVDDSQLPKDRFSAERLKGVDSTLKIQPAELGDSAVYLCASSPRDRGYDSNQPQHFGDGTRLSIL.

The count of this clone is one. This chain uses TRBV28 with TRBJ1-2; D is unclear. Germline CDR1 and CDR2: MDHEN and SYDVKM. The CDR3 spans 11 residues. Between the trimmed V and J ends, which lost 1 base and 8 bases, there was a span of 5 bases. The CDR3 DNA sequence: TGTGCCAGCAGTTTATCCGTCGGCTACACCTTC. This codes for CASSLSVGYTF.

This clone was detected a few times. This chain connects TRBV7-2 to TRBJ1-5; D is ambiguous. CDR1 and CDR2 (germline): SGHTA, FQGNSA. The V and J ends lost 0 bases and 7 bases respectively, with 16 bases between them. The CDR3 spans 16 residues. The CDR3 spells CASSLAVAPTGQPQHF. CDR3 sequence (DNA): TGTGCCAGCAGCTTAGCAGTAGCCCCCACGGGACAGCCCCAGCATTTT.

This clone was found a few times. The rearrangement links TRBV30 to TRBJ1-2; D might be TRBD1 (5 bases). Germline V CDR1 and CDR2: GTSNPN, SVGIG (reference sequence). The CDR3 loop spans 14 amino acids. V lost 4 bases, J lost 7 bases, and 19 bases lay in between. The DNA of the CDR3 is TGTGCCTGGAAATTACCGCAGGGCTGGGGTGGCTACACCTTC. Its translation is CAWKLPQGWGGYTF.

Regarding this clone: The junction and the germline gene differ at one end; a read error may be behind it. J is TRBJ1-2 and V is TRBV7-2; maybe TRBD1 (6 bases). The CDR3 extends over 12 amino acids. Germline CDR1 SGHTA, CDR2 FQGNSA. The CDR3 region is CASSPKNRASAF. For the CDR3, the DNA is TGTGCCAGCAGCCCAAAGAACAGGGCCTCTGCCTTC.

This sequence joins TRBV7-8 and TRBJ2-1, with D maybe TRBD2 (6 bases). Germline loops: CDR1 SGHVS, CDR2 FQNEAQ. The CDR3 has 15 amino acids. The germline V and J ends were trimmed by 5 bases and 2 bases, with 13 bases remaining between them. The CDR3 DNA reads TGTGCCAGCAGCCAAGGTTCGGGGGCCTACAATGAGCAGTTCTTC. It codes for CASSQGSGAYNEQFF.

V and J are TRBV7-2 and TRBJ2-1; 13 bases are shared with TRBD2. Germline trimming cut 10 bases from V and 4 bases from J; bases unmatched to any gene: 7. The germline V gene encodes CDR1 SGHTA and CDR2 FQGNSA. The CDR3 spans 15 residues. CDR3 region: CATKTSGGEYNEQFF. CDR3 DNA sequence: TGTGCCACGAAAACTAGCGGGGGGGAGTACAATGAGCAGTTCTTC.

The chain recombines TRBV29-1 with TRBJ1-4; possibly TRBD1 for D (5 bases). In germline, CDR1 is SQVTM, CDR2 ANQGSEA. The CDR3 spans 13 residues. The V end was cut by 3 bases, the J end by 6 bases, with 11 bases between. CDR3 sequence: CSVEMTGDEKLFF. CDR3 nucleotide sequence: TGCAGCGTTGAGATGACGGGGGATGAAAAACTGTTTTTT.

J is TRBJ2-2 and V is TRBV19, with 8 bases identical to TRBD1. In germline, CDR1 is LNHDA, CDR2 SQIVND (reference sequence). This CDR3 is built from 15 residues. With 5 bases clipped from V and 1 base from J, the junction kept 3 bases outside the gene matches. CDR3 in amino acids: CASSPGTGNTGELFF. The CDR3 nucleotides are TGTGCCAGTAGTCCCGGGACAGGGAACACCGGGGAGCTGTTTTTT.

The DNA of the CDR3 is TGTGCCAGCTCACCACCGGGACAGGGGGGTTCTGGGGCCAACGTCCTGACTTTC. Amino acid sequence: CASSPPGQGGSGANVLTF. The rearrangement joins TRBV18 to TRBJ2-6; 11 bases are a match to TRBD1. Per germline, CDR1 KGHSH and CDR2 LQKENI. Germline trimming cut 0 bases from V and 1 base from J; bases unmatched to any gene: 2. The CDR3 contains 18 residues.

The rearrangement uses TRBV10-3 and TRBJ2-3, with 9 nucleotides matching TRBD2. Trimming cost V 4 bases and J 8 bases; bases outside gene matches: 13. The CDR3 is made up of 16 amino acids. Germline V gene lookup returns CDR1 ENHRY and CDR2 SYGVKD. CDR3 protein: CAISGGGRGGEGTQYF. The CDR3 nucleotides read TGTGCCATCAGTGGAGGTGGTCGCGGGGGGGAGGGTACGCAGTATTTT.

V gene TRBV14 combines with J gene TRBJ2-3; no firm D call. In germline, CDR1 is SGHDN, CDR2 FVKESK. The CDR3 totals 12 residues. V lost 3 bases to trimming and J lost 3 bases, with 4 bases between them. For the CDR3, the DNA is TGTGCCAGCAGCCACAATACAGATACGCAGTATTTT. As protein: CASSHNTDTQYF.

The V gene is TRBV9, the J gene TRBJ2-3, with 8 positions matching TRBD2. Trimming took 1 base from V and 3 from J; bases not matched to a gene: 4. The germline gives CDR1 SGDLS, CDR2 YYNGEE. The length of the CDR3 is 15 residues. This CDR3 is CASSVRPSGTDTQYF. The CDR3 bases are TGTGCCAGCAGCGTAAGACCTAGCGGGACAGATACGCAGTATTTT.

The chain joins TRBV10-3 to TRBJ1-5; TRBD1 might be the D (6 bases). The CDR3 runs to 15 residues. Germline CDR1 ENHRY, CDR2 SYGVKD. Between the trimmed V and J ends, which lost 0 bases and 5 bases, there was a span of 11 bases. The CDR3 coding sequence is TGTGCCATCAGTGAGTCAGGGGGGGCCCATCAGCCCCAGCATTTT. It is translated as CAISESGGAHQPQHF.

The rearrangement joins TRBV19 to TRBJ1-2, with 7 bases identical to TRBD1. This CDR3 spans 14 amino acids. The germline CDR1 and CDR2 sequences are LNHDA and SQIVND (reference sequence). After removal of 7 bases from V and 0 bases from J, the junction contained 5 bases not matched to a gene. Written as DNA, the CDR3 is TGTGCCAGTACCACAGGGGATTCTAACTATGGCTACACCTTC. Protein: CASTTGDSNYGYTF.

This chain connects TRBV5-4 to TRBJ2-2, with TRBD1 matching 8 bases. The V gene's germline CDR1 is SGHNT and CDR2 YYREEE (reference sequence). The CDR3 has 15 residues. V trimming: 4 bases; J trimming: 5 bases; junction bases outside the gene matches: 7. The chain's CDR3 is CASSDRGWETGELFF. The CDR3 nucleotides read TGTGCCAGCAGCGACAGGGGATGGGAAACCGGGGAGCTGTTTTTT.

This sequence joins TRBV15 and TRBJ2-1; D perhaps matches TRBD2 (6 bases). Germline V gene lookup returns CDR1 LNHNV and CDR2 YYDKDF (reference sequence). Trimming cost V 0 bases and J 2 bases, with 14 bases left between them. CDR3 size: 17 residues. This CDR3 is CATSRDRRRGTYNEQFF. DNA for the CDR3: TGTGCCACCAGCAGAGATCGAAGGAGGGGCACCTACAATGAGCAGTTCTTC.

V gene TRBV29-1 combines with J gene TRBJ1-2, with D perhaps TRBD1 (6 bases). The V gene's germline CDR1 is SQVTM and CDR2 ANQGSEA. The CDR3 contains 13 residues. V was trimmed by 4 bases and J by 4 bases, leaving 13 bases between them. CDR3 nucleotide sequence: TGCAGCGTTGCCCCCGGGGGGGCCTATGGCTACACCTTC. It specifies CSVAPGGAYGYTF.

Notes on this clone: At one end, the junction sequence differs from germline, possibly due to a read error. The J gene is TRBJ2-3, the V gene TRBV4-3; TRBD1 matches 7 bases. Looked up from germline, CDR1 is LGHNA and CDR2 is YSLEER. The CDR3 runs 15 residues. The CDR3 reads CASSHIRDSKDTQYF. The DNA of the CDR3 is TGCGCCAGCAGCCACATCCGGGACAGCAAAGATACGCAGTATTTT.

The V call is TRBV19, the J call TRBJ2-7, with 8 bases matching TRBD2. The CDR3 sequence is 16 residues long. V gave up 2 bases and J gave up 0 bases; unmatched junction bases: 6. Per germline, CDR1 LNHDA and CDR2 SQIVND (reference sequence). In DNA, the CDR3 is TGTGCCAGTAGTATACTAGCGGGCTCCAGCTCCTACGAGCAGTACTTC. It translates to CASSILAGSSSYEQYF.

V is TRBV6-5 and J is TRBJ2-1, with a weak D call TRBD2 (7 bases). The CDR3 is 14 amino acids. CDR1 MNHEY and CDR2 SVGAGI come from the germline V gene. V was trimmed by 5 bases and J by 12 bases, leaving 20 bases between them. This chain's CDR3 is CASSRSDVAGAQFF. The DNA for the CDR3 is TGTGCCAGCAGTCGCTCAGACGTGGCGGGGGCGCAGTTCTTC.

The chain has TRBV7-2 and TRBJ2-5; TRBD1 is a possible D gene (5 bases). The V gene lost 2 bases and the J gene lost 4 bases, with 5 bases spanning the gap. The germline gives CDR1 SGHTA, CDR2 FQGNSA. This CDR3 spans 12 amino acids. The CDR3 DNA reads TGTGCCAGCAGCTTACAGGGAGAGACCCAGTACTTC. It specifies CASSLQGETQYF. Filled out from reference TRBV7-2 and TRBJ2-5, the complete variable domain reads GAGVSQSPSNKVTEKGKDVELRCDPISGHTALYWYRQSLGQGLEFLIYFQGNSAPDKSGLPSDRFSAERTGGSVSTLTIQRTQQEDSAVYLCASSLQGETQYFGPGTRLLVL.